Below are 24 T cell receptor beta chains sequenced from a single sample in a study of shared clonotypes between healthy human individuals. Method: immunoSEQ multiplex PCR; TCRdb's copy keeps in-frame clones and lacks some. The data show around 2,000,000 clones, more than 85% seen once. Only CD45RO-negative cells positively selected for CCR7 counted as naive CD8 cells, so terminally differentiated effector memory CD45RA+ cells were excluded. Sequenced sample: naive CD8+ T cells from PBMCs. The source is a man aged 18 to 30 in good health. Some clones in this sample may be carry-over from other donors' samples.

This clone was seen a handful of times. The chain joins TRBV7-9 to TRBJ1-2; 7 bases agree with TRBD1. The J segment lost 3 bases and the V segment lost 8 bases, leaving 3 bases of the junction unmatched. Germline CDR1 SEHNR, CDR2 FQNEAQ (reference sequence). CDR3 length: 12 residues. The CDR3 DNA reads TGTGCCAGCGGGGACAGATACTATGGCTACACCTTC. This gives the protein CASGDRYYGYTF.

The V and J genes are TRBV19 and TRBJ2-1, with a tentative D call TRBD2 (6 bases). The CDR3 extends over 16 amino acids. The V gene lost 3 bases and the J gene lost 4 bases, with 16 bases spanning the gap. Germline V gives CDR1 LNHDA, CDR2 SQIVND (reference sequence). The CDR3 loop reads CASSIHRLETYNEQFF. As DNA, the CDR3 is TGTGCCAGTAGTATCCACCGACTAGAAACGTACAATGAGCAGTTCTTC.

This clone turned up a few times. The same CDR3 can be traced to other DNA sequences in this sample. The chain links TRBV27 to TRBJ2-2; D not resolved. Trimming took 2 bases from V and 1 from J, leaving 2 bases between them. Germline V gives CDR1 MNHEY, CDR2 SMNVEV (reference sequence). The CDR3 is made up of 13 amino acids. Here the CDR3 DNA reads TGTGCCAGCAGTTTACTGAACACCGGGGAGCTGTTTTTT. It is translated as CASSLLNTGELFF.

The chain combines TRBV4-1 with TRBJ2-1; D is perhaps TRBD1 or TRBD2 (5 bases each). This CDR3 comprises 14 residues. Trimming shortened V by 4 bases and J by 6 bases, and 13 bases separated the two germline ends. Germline CDR1 reads MGHRA; CDR2 reads YSYEKL. CDR3 region: CASSPWDLGNEQFF. The CDR3 DNA follows: TGCGCCAGCAGCCCTTGGGACCTTGGCAATGAGCAGTTCTTC.

The gene calls are TRBV27 and TRBJ2-3; D might be TRBD1 or TRBD2, each matching 6 bases. There are 19 residues in the CDR3. With 2 bases removed from V and 1 base from J, the gap between germline ends came to 22 bases. Germline CDR1 reads MNHEY; CDR2 reads SMNVEV (reference sequence). CDR3 in amino acids: CASSLLGTGRLAGTDTQYF. CDR3 DNA sequence: TGTGCCAGCAGTTTACTTGGTACAGGGAGGCTAGCCGGCACAGATACGCAGTATTTT.

The chain couples TRBV28 to TRBJ2-3, with 7 bases that match TRBD1. The length of the CDR3 is 16 residues. V was clipped by 4 bases and J by 7 bases; unmatched bases: 14. CDR1 and CDR2 (germline): MDHEN, SYDVKM. CDR3 loop: CASSSTTGTEDYTQYF. The CDR3, as DNA: TGTGCCAGCAGTTCGACGACCGGGACAGAAGATTATACGCAGTATTTT.

The chain is built from TRBV19 and TRBJ1-4, with no clear D. V was pared by 3 bases and J by 6 bases, with 11 bases between. This CDR3 region has 14 residues. Per germline, CDR1 LNHDA and CDR2 SQIVND (reference sequence). CDR3 protein: CASSIDVGHEKLFF. CDR3 in DNA: TGTGCCAGTAGTATCGACGTAGGGCATGAAAAACTGTTTTTT.

The chain has TRBV5-4 and TRBJ1-6; no clear D gene. The CDR3 has 13 amino acids. Germline CDR1 is SGHNT and CDR2 is YYREEE (reference sequence). The V end was cut by 6 bases, the J end by 6 bases, with 10 bases between. The CDR3 DNA reads TGTGCCAGCACCCTCTCATTTAATTCACCCCTCCACTTT. Amino acids: CASTLSFNSPLHF.

The chain combines TRBV7-7 with TRBJ2-7; D ambiguous. V was pared by 7 bases and J by 0 bases, with 10 bases between. CDR1 is SSHAT, CDR2 FNYEAQ, per germline (reference sequence). This CDR3 has 13 amino acids. For the CDR3, the DNA is TGTGCCAGCACCAAGGTAGGCTCCTACGAGCAGTACTTC. Protein sequence: CASTKVGSYEQYF.

The CDR3 loop is CSAGQGDGYTF. The CDR3 bases are TGCAGCGCCGGACAGGGAGATGGCTACACCTTC. The chain joins TRBV29-1 to TRBJ1-2; 8 bases line up with TRBD1. CDR1 and CDR2 from the germline V gene are SQVTM and ANQGSEA. The CDR3 is 11 residues long. V lost 7 bases to trimming and J lost 6 bases; unmatched junction nucleotides: 4.

The genes are TRBV27 and TRBJ2-2, with TRBD1 matching over 9 bases. J was trimmed by 1 base and V by 7 bases; bases with no gene match: 4. This CDR3 has 15 amino acids. The V gene's germline CDR1 is MNHEY and CDR2 SMNVEV (reference sequence). The CDR3 DNA follows: TGTGCCAGCACCACGGACAGGGGGAACACCGGGGAGCTGTTTTTT. Translation: CASTTDRGNTGELFF.

This clone was observed once. This rearrangement joins TRBV4-1 to TRBJ2-2; TRBD2 is a possible D gene (6 bases). The ends were cut back, 3 bases at V and 1 base at J, with 15 bases in the middle. This CDR3 contains 17 residues. Germline values: CDR1 MGHRA, CDR2 YSYEKL. CDR3 region: CASSQDPGLENTGELFF. For the CDR3, the DNA is TGCGCCAGCAGCCAGGATCCGGGACTTGAGAACACCGGGGAGCTGTTTTTT.

The rearrangement joins TRBV15 to TRBJ1-2, with 12 bases matching TRBD1. CDR1 is LNHNV, CDR2 YYDKDF, per germline (reference sequence). After removal of 3 bases from V and 2 bases from J, the junction contained 4 bases not matched to a gene. The CDR3 is made up of 16 amino acids. For the CDR3, the DNA is TGTGCCACCAGCAGCCGGGACAGGGGGCCGAACTATGGCTACACCTTC. This sequence encodes CATSSRDRGPNYGYTF. Filled out from reference TRBV15 and TRBJ1-2, the complete variable domain reads DAMVIQNPRYQVTQFGKPVTLSCSQTLNHNVMYWYQQKSSQAPKLLFHYYDKDFNNEADTPDNFQSRRPNTSFCFLDIRSPGLGDTAMYLCATSSRDRGPNYGYTFGSGTRLTVV.

This clone was counted a single time. For the CDR3, the DNA is TGCGCCAGCAGTGAGTCGCGGGACAGGGCTAGGAATGAGCAGTTCTTC. Its translation: CASSESRDRARNEQFF. The rearrangement links TRBV10-1 to TRBJ2-1, with 9 bases lining up with TRBD1. After removal of 0 bases from V and 7 bases from J, the junction contained 7 bases not matched to a gene. CDR3 length: 16 residues. Germline V gene data show CDR1 as WNHNN and CDR2 as SYGVQD (reference sequence).

V usage is TRBV4-3 and J usage is TRBJ2-7, with 7 bases lining up with TRBD1. Germline trimming cut 3 bases from V and 9 bases from J; bases unmatched to any gene: 14. The CDR3 consists of 15 residues. CDR1 and CDR2 (germline): LGHNA, YSLEER. This CDR3 reads CASSQDRDSYEGQYF. For the CDR3, the DNA is TGCGCCAGCAGCCAGGATCGGGACAGCTACGAAGGGCAGTACTTC.

The chain employs TRBV6-5 and TRBJ2-7; TRBD1 matches at 7 bases. CDR3 length: 14 residues. J was trimmed by 2 bases and V by 5 bases; bases with no gene match: 6. The germline V gene encodes CDR1 MNHEY and CDR2 SVGAGI. The CDR3 loop reads CASSPDRATYEQYF. Written as DNA, the CDR3 is TGTGCCAGCAGTCCCGACAGGGCTACCTACGAGCAGTACTTC.

The V call is TRBV7-9, the J call TRBJ2-7, with D perhaps matching TRBD2 (5 bases). Trimming left V 0 bases short and J 3 bases short, with 9 bases between. The CDR3 extends over 14 amino acids. The germline V gene encodes CDR1 SEHNR and CDR2 FQNEAQ (reference sequence). CDR3 sequence: CASSLADRDYEQYF. The CDR3 DNA follows: TGTGCCAGCAGCTTAGCTGACCGGGACTACGAGCAGTACTTC.

The rearrangement joins TRBV29-1 to TRBJ1-2; D uncertain. V lost 8 bases and J lost 4, with 20 bases in between. Germline V lookup: CDR1 SQVTM, CDR2 ANQGSEA. The CDR3 length is 14 residues. CDR3 amino acids: CSTPPDGDPYGYTF. Here the CDR3 DNA reads TGCAGCACCCCCCCAGACGGAGACCCCTATGGCTACACCTTC.

This rearrangement joins TRBV9 to TRBJ1-2; D gene uncertain. This CDR3 is built from 15 residues. V shed 0 bases and J shed 1 base, with 10 bases lying between them. Germline assignment: CDR1 SGDLS and CDR2 YYNGEE. CDR3 protein: CASSVGQLFNYGYTF. The CDR3 nucleotides are TGTGCCAGCAGCGTAGGTCAACTCTTTAACTATGGCTACACCTTC.

This rearrangement joins TRBV10-3 to TRBJ2-1, with 10 bases fitting TRBD2. V trimming: 0 bases; J trimming: 9 bases; junction bases outside the gene matches: 14. The CDR3 consists of 18 residues. Germline values: CDR1 ENHRY, CDR2 SYGVKD. The CDR3 sequence: CAISESPRLAGPGSEQFF. The CDR3 DNA reads TGTGCCATCAGTGAGTCACCGAGACTAGCGGGTCCAGGGAGTGAGCAGTTCTTC.

The gene calls are TRBV4-1 and TRBJ1-3; 10 nucleotides match TRBD1. V dropped 3 bases and J dropped 3; count of bases not matched to a gene: 5. This CDR3 spans 16 amino acids. Looked up from germline, CDR1 is MGHRA and CDR2 is YSYEKL. The CDR3 is CASSHVGTGDGNTIYF. The CDR3 DNA reads as TGCGCCAGCAGCCACGTGGGGACAGGGGATGGAAACACCATATATTTT.

DNA for the CDR3: TGTGCCATCCGGCGACTAAACTCCTACAATGAGCAGTTCTTC. Protein product: CAIRRLNSYNEQFF. The rearrangement uses TRBV27 and TRBJ2-1; TRBD2 might be the D (5 bases). The CDR3 has 14 amino acids. Per the germline V gene, CDR1 is MNHEY and CDR2 is SMNVEV (reference sequence). V shed 10 bases and J shed 0 bases, with 13 bases lying between them.

A few counts support this clone. The chain couples TRBV14 to TRBJ2-1; TRBD1 is a possible D gene (6 bases). This CDR3 has 15 residues. Per germline, CDR1 SGHDN and CDR2 FVKESK. Trimming pared 3 bases from V and 1 base from J, leaving 10 bases between. The CDR3 sequence: CASSHPGVSYNEQFF. The CDR3 DNA reads TGTGCCAGCAGCCACCCAGGGGTTTCCTACAATGAGCAGTTCTTC. Looking up the rest from reference TRBV14 and TRBJ2-1 gives the full variable domain: EAGVTQFPSHSVIEKGQTVTLRCDPISGHDNLYWYRRVMGKEIKFLLHFVKESKQDESGMPNNRFLAERTGGTYSTLKVQPAELEDSGVYFCASSHPGVSYNEQFFGPGTRLTVL.

This chain joins TRBV12-5 and TRBJ1-2, with D tentatively TRBD1 (5 bases). Germline V lookup: CDR1 LGHNT, CDR2 FRNRAP. Trimming removed 3 bases from V and 2 bases from J, with 13 bases in between. The CDR3 loop spans 15 amino acids. CDR3 sequence: CASGFERGRNYGYTF. The CDR3 DNA follows: TGTGCTAGTGGTTTCGAGAGGGGCAGGAACTATGGCTACACCTTC.